The T cell receptor beta chain described here comes from a study of shared clonotypes between healthy human individuals. Method: immunoSEQ multiplex PCR; TCRdb's copy keeps in-frame clones and lacks some. The sample has roughly 660,000 clones; about nine tenths are singletons. V was shortened by 2 bases and J by 4 bases, with 18 bases between the two germline ends. The germline V gene encodes CDR1 SGHDT and CDR2 YYEEEE. The CDR3 runs 16 residues. This TCR was recovered from a man aged 18-30 years in good health. Some clones in this sample may be carry-over from other donors' samples. The chain recombines TRBV5-6 with TRBJ1-1, with TRBD1 as a possible D gene (6 bases). What was sequenced was memory CD8+ T cells from PBMCs. Subset noted: CD45RO+ cells pooled with CCR7-negative TemRA cells. The CDR3 DNA follows: TGTGCCAGCAGCTTATTACCCGAGGGGGTAGGCACTGAAGCTTTCTTT. Translating gives CASSLLPEGVGTEAFF.